Listed below are T cell receptor beta chains from one sample, sequenced in a study of cytomegalovirus exposure and HLA in healthy donors. Sequencing was performed with immunoSEQ multiplex PCR; in TCRdb, only in-frame clones are kept and a portion is missing. The table shows some 150,000 clones, with 87% occurring only once. Material: PBMCs. These receptors were taken from a woman between 25 and 40 years old in good health and CMV-seronegative. The CDR3 runs from the conserved cysteine through the conserved F or W. Each record gives: V gene, J gene, CDR3 length, CDR3 protein.

v_gene: TRBV28; j_gene: TRBJ2-3; len: 17; CDR3aa: CASSFASGDRSTDTQYF
v_gene: TRBV5-1; j_gene: NA; len: 12; CDR3aa: CASSYGQGEQYF
v_gene: TRBV7-9; j_gene: TRBJ1-1; len: 15; CDR3aa: CASRLAGYVDTEAFF
v_gene: TRBV27; j_gene: TRBJ2-1; len: 15; CDR3aa: CASSLRTSGSGEQFF
v_gene: TRBV27; j_gene: TRBJ2-1; len: 15; CDR3aa: CASSGLQRGYNEQFF
v_gene: TRBV7-2; j_gene: TRBJ1-3; len: 14; CDR3aa: CASSPDTSGNTIYF
v_gene: TRBV7-2; j_gene: TRBJ1-2; len: 13; CDR3aa: CASSLLGGPGYTF
v_gene: TRBV6-1; j_gene: TRBJ2-2; len: 15; CDR3aa: CASTSQIANTGELFF
v_gene: TRBV11-1; j_gene: TRBJ1-4; len: 15; CDR3aa: CASSSRRGSNEKLFF
v_gene: TRBV30; j_gene: TRBJ2-5; len: 16; CDR3aa: CAWSVIGTGGRETQYF
v_gene: TRBV9; j_gene: TRBJ2-3; len: 15; CDR3aa: CASSPGTASTDTQYF
v_gene: TRBV7-2; j_gene: TRBJ1-1; len: 12; CDR3aa: CASSHPGAEAFF
v_gene: TRBV30; j_gene: TRBJ2-2; len: 15; CDR3aa: CAWVAGVTNTGELFF
v_gene: TRBV15; j_gene: TRBJ2-7; len: 14; CDR3aa: CATSRDGTAYEQYF
v_gene: TRBV29-1; j_gene: TRBJ1-2; len: 14; CDR3aa: CSSARTATNYGYTF
v_gene: TRBV18; j_gene: TRBJ2-7; len: 14; CDR3aa: CASSPDSSSYEQYF
v_gene: TRBV27; j_gene: TRBJ1-6; len: 15; CDR3aa: CASSIDRGLVSPLHF
v_gene: TRBV9; j_gene: TRBJ2-5; len: 16; CDR3aa: CASSVAQGAGGETQYF
v_gene: TRBV19; j_gene: TRBJ1-4; len: 14; CDR3aa: CASSPGGGREKLFF
v_gene: TRBV2; j_gene: TRBJ1-3; len: 14; CDR3aa: CASSEQGMENTIYF
v_gene: TRBV2; j_gene: TRBJ1-5; len: 14; CDR3aa: CASSGLDRAQPQHF